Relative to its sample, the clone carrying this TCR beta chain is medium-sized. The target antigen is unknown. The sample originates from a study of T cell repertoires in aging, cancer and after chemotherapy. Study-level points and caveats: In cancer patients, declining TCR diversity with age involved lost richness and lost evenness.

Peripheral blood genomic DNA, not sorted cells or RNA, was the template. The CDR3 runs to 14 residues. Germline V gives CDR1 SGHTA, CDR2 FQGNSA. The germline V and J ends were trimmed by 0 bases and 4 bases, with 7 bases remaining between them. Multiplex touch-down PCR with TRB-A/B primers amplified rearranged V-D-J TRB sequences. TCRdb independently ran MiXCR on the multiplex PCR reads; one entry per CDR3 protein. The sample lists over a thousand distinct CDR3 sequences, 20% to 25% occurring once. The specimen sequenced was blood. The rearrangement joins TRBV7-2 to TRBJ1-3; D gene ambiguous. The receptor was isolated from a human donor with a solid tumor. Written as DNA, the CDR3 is TGTGCCAGCAGCTTAGCTGGGCAGGGAAACACCATATATTTT. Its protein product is CASSLAGQGNTIYF.